Sequencing of this T cell receptor beta chain was carried out in a study of beta chain features in type 1 diabetes. General observations from the study: Patients with Type 1 diabetes showed moderately but significantly shorter TCRB CDR3s in all four CD4+ subsets.

Concerning this clone itself: What it binds is not known.

All of the isolated RNA was reverse transcribed, so expressed TCRB transcripts were sequenced. Sequenced by immunoSEQ multiplex PCR; TCRdb stores in-frame clones only, minus some. The data contain 160,000 or so clones, about 9% of them singletons. Input material: central memory CD4+ T cells from blood. The source of this sequence is a woman under 30 with type 1 diabetes.

The CDR3 protein is CASSSRAGPQPQHF. The DNA for the CDR3 is TGTGCCAGCAGCTCGAGGGCTGGGCCTCAGCCCCAGCATTTT. The rearrangement uses TRBV5-6 and TRBJ1-5; D gene ambiguous. There are 14 residues in the CDR3. The germline V gene has CDR1 SGHDT and CDR2 YYEEEE. The ends were cut back, 3 bases at V and 6 bases at J, with 13 bases in the middle.